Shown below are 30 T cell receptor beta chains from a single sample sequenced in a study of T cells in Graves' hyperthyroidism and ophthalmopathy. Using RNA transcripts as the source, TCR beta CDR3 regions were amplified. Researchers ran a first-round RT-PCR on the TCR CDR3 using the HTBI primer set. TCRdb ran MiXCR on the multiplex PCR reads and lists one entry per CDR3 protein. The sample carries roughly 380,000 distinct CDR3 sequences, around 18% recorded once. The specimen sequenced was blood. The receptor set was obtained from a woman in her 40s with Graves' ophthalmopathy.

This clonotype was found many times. This chain's CDR3 is CASTGPEDIGYTF. CDR3 nucleotide sequence: TGTGCCAGCACAGGTCCCGAGGACATAGGCTACACCTTC. V is TRBV25-1 and J is TRBJ1-2; weak D call: TRBD1 (5 bases). Per the germline V gene, CDR1 is MGHDK and CDR2 is SYGVNS. CDR3 length: 13 amino acids. V was pared by 7 bases and J by 8 bases, with 17 bases between.

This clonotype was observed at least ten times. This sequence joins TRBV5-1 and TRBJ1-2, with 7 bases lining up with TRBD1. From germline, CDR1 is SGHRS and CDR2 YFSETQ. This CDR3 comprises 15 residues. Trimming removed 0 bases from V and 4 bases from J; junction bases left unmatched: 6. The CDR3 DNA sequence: TGCGCCAGCAGCTTGGAACAGGGGAACCGCTATGGCTACACCTTC. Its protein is CASSLEQGNRYGYTF.

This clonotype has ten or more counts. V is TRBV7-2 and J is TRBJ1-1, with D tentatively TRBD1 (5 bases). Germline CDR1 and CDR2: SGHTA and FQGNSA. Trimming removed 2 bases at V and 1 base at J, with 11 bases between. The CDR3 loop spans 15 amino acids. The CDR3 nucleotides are TGTGCCAGCAGCTTACGGGGCGGACCGAACACTGAAGCTTTCTTT. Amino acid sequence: CASSLRGGPNTEAFF.

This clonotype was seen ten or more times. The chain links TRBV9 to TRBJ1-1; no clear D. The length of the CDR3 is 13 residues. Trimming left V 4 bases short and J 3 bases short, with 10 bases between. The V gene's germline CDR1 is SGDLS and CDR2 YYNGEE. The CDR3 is CASSLESYTEAFF. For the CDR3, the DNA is TGTGCCAGCAGCCTCGAGAGTTACACTGAAGCTTTCTTT.

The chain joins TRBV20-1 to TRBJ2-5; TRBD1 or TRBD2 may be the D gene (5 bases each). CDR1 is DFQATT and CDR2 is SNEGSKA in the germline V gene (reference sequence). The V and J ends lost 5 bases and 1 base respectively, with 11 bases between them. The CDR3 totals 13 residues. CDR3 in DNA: TGCAGTGCTTCGGGACCTTCCCAAGAGACCCAGTACTTC. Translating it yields CSASGPSQETQYF.

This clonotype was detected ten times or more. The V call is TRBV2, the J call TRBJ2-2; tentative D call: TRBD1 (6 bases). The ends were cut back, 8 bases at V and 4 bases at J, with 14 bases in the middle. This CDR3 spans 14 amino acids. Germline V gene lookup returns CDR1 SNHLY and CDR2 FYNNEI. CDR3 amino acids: CASSGTTPTGELFF. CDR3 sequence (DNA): TGTGCCAGCTCCGGGACAACCCCCACCGGGGAGCTGTTTTTT. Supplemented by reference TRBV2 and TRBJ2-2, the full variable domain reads EPEVTQTPSHQVTQMGQEVILRCVPISNHLYFYWYRQILGQKVEFLVSFYNNEISEKSEIFDDQFSVERPDGSNFTLKIRSTKLEDSAMYFCASSGTTPTGELFFGEGSRLTVL.

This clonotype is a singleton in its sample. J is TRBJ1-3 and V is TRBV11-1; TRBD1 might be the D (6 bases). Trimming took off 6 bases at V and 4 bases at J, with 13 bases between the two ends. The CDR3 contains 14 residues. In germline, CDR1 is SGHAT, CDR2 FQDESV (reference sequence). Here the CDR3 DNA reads TGTGCCAGCAGTTCCGGACAGCGCGGAAACACCATATATTTT. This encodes CASSSGQRGNTIYF.

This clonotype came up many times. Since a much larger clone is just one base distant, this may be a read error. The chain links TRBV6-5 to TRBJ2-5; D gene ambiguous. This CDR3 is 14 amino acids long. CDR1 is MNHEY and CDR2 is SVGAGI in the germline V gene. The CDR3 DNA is TGTGCCAGCAGTTCGGACCTGGATCGAGAGACCCAGCACTTC. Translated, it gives CASSSDLDRETQHF.

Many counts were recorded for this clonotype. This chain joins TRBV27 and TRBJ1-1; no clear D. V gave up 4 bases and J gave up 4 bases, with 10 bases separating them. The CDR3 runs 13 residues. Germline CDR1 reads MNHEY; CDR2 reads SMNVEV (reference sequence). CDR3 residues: CASSWGEGTEAFF. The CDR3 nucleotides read TGTGCCAGCAGTTGGGGAGAAGGCACTGAAGCTTTCTTT.

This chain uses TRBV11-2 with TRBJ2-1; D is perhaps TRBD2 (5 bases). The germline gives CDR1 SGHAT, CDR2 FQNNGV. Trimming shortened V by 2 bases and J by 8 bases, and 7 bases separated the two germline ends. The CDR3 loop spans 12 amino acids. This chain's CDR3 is CASSLQRDEQFF. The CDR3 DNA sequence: TGTGCCAGCAGCTTACAGAGGGATGAGCAGTTCTTC.

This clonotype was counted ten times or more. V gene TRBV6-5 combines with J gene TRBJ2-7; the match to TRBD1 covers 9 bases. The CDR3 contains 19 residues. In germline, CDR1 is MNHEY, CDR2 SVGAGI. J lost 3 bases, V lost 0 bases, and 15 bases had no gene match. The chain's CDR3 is CASSYSRDIKDRGIYEQYF. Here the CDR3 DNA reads TGTGCCAGCAGTTACTCGAGAGACATCAAGGACAGGGGTATCTACGAGCAGTACTTC.

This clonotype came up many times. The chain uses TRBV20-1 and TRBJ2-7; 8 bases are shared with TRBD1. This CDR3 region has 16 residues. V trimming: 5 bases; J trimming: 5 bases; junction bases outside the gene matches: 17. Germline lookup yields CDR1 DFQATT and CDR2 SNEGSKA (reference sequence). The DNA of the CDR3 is TGCAGTGCTCGGGATTACGTGGACAGGGATCAGAACGAGCAGTACTTC. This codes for CSARDYVDRDQNEQYF.

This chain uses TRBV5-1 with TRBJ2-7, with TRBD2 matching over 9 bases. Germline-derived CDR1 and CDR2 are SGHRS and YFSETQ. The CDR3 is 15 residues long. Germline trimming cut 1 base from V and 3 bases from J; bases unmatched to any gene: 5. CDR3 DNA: TGCGCCAGCAGCTTGTTTAGCGGGAGTGGCTACGAGCAGTACTTC. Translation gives CASSLFSGSGYEQYF.

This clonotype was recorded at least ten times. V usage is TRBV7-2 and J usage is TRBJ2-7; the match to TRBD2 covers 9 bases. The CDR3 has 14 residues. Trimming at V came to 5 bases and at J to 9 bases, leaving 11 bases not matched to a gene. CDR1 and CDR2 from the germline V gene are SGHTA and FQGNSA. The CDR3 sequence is CASSDATSGVGQYF. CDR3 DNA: TGTGCCAGCAGCGACGCGACTAGCGGTGTCGGGCAGTACTTC.

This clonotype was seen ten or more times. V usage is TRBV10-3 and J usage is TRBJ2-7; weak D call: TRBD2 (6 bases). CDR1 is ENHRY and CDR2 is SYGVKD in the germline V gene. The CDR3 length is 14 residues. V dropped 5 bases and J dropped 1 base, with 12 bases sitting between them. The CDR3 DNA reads TGTGCCATCAGTCGATCGGGAGCGTCCTACGAGCAGTACTTC. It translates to CAISRSGASYEQYF.

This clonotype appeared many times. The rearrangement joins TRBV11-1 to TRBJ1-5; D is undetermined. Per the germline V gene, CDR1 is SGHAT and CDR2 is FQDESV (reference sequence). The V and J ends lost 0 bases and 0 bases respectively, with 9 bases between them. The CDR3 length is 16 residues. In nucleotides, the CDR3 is TGTGCCAGCAGCTTAGCGCACGGAGATAGCAATCAGCCCCAGCATTTT. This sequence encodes CASSLAHGDSNQPQHF.

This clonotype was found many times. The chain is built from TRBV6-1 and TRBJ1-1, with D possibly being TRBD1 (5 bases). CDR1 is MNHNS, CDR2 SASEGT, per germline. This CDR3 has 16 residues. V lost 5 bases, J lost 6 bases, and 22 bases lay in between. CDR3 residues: CASSQELLRGVAEAFF. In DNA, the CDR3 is TGTGCCAGCAGTCAGGAGTTGTTGAGGGGAGTGGCTGAAGCTTTCTTT.

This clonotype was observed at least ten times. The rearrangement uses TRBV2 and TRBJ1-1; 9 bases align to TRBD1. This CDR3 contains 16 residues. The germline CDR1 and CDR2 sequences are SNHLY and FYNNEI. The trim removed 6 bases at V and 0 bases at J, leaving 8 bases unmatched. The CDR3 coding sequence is TGTGCCAGCAGAGCCGGGACAGGGTACCTGAACACTGAAGCTTTCTTT. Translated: CASRAGTGYLNTEAFF.

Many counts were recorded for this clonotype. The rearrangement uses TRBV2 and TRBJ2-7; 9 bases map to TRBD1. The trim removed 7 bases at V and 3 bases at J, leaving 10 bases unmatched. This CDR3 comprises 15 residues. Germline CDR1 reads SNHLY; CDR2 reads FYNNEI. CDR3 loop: CASTNPPGQGYEQYF. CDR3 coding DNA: TGTGCCAGCACCAACCCACCGGGACAGGGCTACGAGCAGTACTTC.

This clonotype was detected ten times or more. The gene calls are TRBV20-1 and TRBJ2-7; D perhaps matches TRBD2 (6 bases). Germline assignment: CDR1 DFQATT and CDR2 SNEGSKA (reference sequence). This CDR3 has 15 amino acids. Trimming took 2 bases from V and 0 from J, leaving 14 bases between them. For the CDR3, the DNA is TGCAGTGCTAGAACTCTAGCGAAAAGCTCCTACGAGCAGTACTTC. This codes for CSARTLAKSSYEQYF.

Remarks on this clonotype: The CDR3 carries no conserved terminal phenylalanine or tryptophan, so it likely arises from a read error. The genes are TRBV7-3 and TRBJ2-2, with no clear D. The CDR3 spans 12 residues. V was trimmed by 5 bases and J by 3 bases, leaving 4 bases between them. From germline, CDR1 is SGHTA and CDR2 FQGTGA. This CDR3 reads CASSPDTGELFL. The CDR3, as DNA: TGTGCCAGCAGCCCCGACACCGGGGAGCTGTTTCTT.

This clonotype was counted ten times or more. The CDR3 sequence is CAWKQGLAGLEQYF. Written as DNA, the CDR3 is TGTGCCTGGAAACAAGGACTAGCGGGACTCGAGCAGTACTTC. V is TRBV30 and J is TRBJ2-7; TRBD2 aligns across 12 bases. Germline CDR1 and CDR2: GTSNPN and SVGIG (reference sequence). J was trimmed by 6 bases and V by 4 bases; bases with no gene match: 7. The CDR3 spans 14 residues. The variable domain in full, with the rest retrieved from reference TRBV30 and TRBJ2-7, is SQTIHQWPATLVQPVGSPLSLECTVEGTSNPNLYWYRQAAGRGLQLLFYSVGIGQISSEVPQNLSASRPQDRQFILSSKKLLLSDSGFYLCAWKQGLAGLEQYFGPGTRLTVT.

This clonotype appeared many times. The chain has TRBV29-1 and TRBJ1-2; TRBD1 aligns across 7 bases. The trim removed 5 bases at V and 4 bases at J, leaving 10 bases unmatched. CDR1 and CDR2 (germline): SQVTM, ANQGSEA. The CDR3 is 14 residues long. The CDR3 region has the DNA TGCAGCGTTTCAATCGGGGACAGCCGCTATGGCTACACCTTC. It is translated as CSVSIGDSRYGYTF.

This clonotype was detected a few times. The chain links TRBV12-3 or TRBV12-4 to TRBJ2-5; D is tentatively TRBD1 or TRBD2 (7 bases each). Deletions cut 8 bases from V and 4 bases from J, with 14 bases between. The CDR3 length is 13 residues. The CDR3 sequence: CASATGEGETQYF. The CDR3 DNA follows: TGTGCCAGCGCAACAGGGGAGGGAGAGACCCAGTACTTC.

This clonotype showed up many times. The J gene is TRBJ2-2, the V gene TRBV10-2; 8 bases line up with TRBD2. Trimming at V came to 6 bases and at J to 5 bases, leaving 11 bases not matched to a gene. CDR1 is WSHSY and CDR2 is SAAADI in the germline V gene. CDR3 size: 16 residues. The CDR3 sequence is CASRGTSSYLTGELFF. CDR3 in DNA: TGCGCCAGCAGGGGGACTAGTAGTTATTTGACCGGGGAGCTGTTTTTT.

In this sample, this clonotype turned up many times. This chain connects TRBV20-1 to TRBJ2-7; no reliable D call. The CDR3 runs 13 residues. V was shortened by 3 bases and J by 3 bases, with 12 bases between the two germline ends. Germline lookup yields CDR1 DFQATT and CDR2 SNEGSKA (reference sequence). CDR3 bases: TGCAGTGCTAGGAGTCAGGTGAGCTACGAGCAGTACTTC. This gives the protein CSARSQVSYEQYF.

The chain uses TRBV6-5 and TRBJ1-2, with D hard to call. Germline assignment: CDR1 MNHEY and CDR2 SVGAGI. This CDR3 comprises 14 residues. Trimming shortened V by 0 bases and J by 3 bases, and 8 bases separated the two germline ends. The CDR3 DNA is TGTGCCAGCAGTTACTCCCAGGTTTACTATGGCTACACCTTC. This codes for CASSYSQVYYGYTF.

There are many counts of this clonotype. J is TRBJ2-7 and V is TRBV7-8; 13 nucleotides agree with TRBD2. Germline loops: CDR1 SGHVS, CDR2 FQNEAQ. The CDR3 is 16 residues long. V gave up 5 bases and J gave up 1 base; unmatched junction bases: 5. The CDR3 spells CASSPRLAGGSYEQYF. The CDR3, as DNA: TGTGCCAGCAGCCCGAGACTAGCGGGAGGATCCTACGAGCAGTACTTC.

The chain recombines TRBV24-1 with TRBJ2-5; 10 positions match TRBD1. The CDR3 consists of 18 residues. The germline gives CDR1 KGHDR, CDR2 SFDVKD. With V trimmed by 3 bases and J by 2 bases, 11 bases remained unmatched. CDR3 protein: CATSDPTGGAGSQETQYF. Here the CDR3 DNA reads TGTGCCACCAGTGATCCGACAGGGGGCGCGGGATCTCAAGAGACCCAGTACTTC.

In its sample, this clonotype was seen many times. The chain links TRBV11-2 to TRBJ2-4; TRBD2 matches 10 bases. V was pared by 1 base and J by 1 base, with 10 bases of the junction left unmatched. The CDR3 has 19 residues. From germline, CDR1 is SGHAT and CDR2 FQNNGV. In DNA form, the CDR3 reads TGTGCCAGCAGCTTAGTCCCAGCGGGAGGGGGATCGGCCAAAAACATTCAGTACTTC. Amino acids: CASSLVPAGGGSAKNIQYF. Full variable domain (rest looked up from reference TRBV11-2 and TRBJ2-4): EAGVAQSPRYKIIEKRQSVAFWCNPISGHATLYWYQQILGQGPKLLIQFQNNGVVDDSQLPKDRFSAERLKGVDSTLKIQPAKLEDSAVYLCASSLVPAGGGSAKNIQYFGAGTRLSVL.